These 22 T cell receptor beta chains came from one sample sequenced in a study of OX40 agonist ivuxolimab in advanced cancers. Libraries were prepared by immunoSEQ multiplex PCR; TCRdb keeps only in-frame clonotypes and omits some of them. Of about 80,000 clones listed, less than 95% were seen once; the top ten hold approximately 2%. The sample here was CD4+ or CD8+ T cells sorted from blood, taken in a trial of the OX40 agonist ivuxolimab. The source is an adult with an advanced solid tumor such as melanoma, head and neck, liver or kidney cancer.

V gene TRBV5-1 combines with J gene TRBJ2-1; 7 nucleotides agree with TRBD1. V trimming: 2 bases; J trimming: 10 bases; junction bases outside the gene matches: 3. CDR1 is SGHRS and CDR2 is YFSETQ in the germline V gene. The CDR3 extends over 12 amino acids. DNA for the CDR3: TGCGCCAGCAGCTTCGAGACAGGGGAGCAGTTCTTC. This gives the protein CASSFETGEQFF.

This chain connects TRBV16 to TRBJ2-7, with TRBD2 matching over 7 bases. Looked up from germline, CDR1 is KGHSY and CDR2 is FQNENV. The length of the CDR3 is 15 residues. V dropped 4 bases and J dropped 2; count of bases not matched to a gene: 8. As DNA, the CDR3 is TGTGCCAGCAGCCCCAAGGCTCGGGGGGCCTACGAGCAGTACTTC. Amino acids: CASSPKARGAYEQYF.

V is TRBV28 and J is TRBJ2-3; D tentatively fits TRBD1 or TRBD2 (5 bases each). Trimming left V 8 bases short and J 4 bases short, with 19 bases between. The CDR3 has 15 residues. The germline CDR1 and CDR2 sequences are MDHEN and SYDVKM. The CDR3 sequence: CASSPRGRGADTQYF. CDR3 sequence (DNA): TGTGCCAGCTCCCCGAGGGGCCGCGGCGCAGATACGCAGTATTTT.

This chain links TRBV6-6 with TRBJ2-5; no definite D call. The V gene's germline CDR1 is MNHNY and CDR2 SVGAGI (reference sequence). The CDR3 runs 15 residues. Trimming took off 0 bases at V and 3 bases at J, with 11 bases between the two ends. The CDR3 nucleotides are TGTGCCAGCAGTTACTCGAGAGCTGGGAAAGAGACCCAGTACTTC. It specifies CASSYSRAGKETQYF.

The rearrangement uses TRBV14 and TRBJ2-3; D possibly corresponds to TRBD2 (6 bases). CDR1 is SGHDN and CDR2 is FVKESK in the germline V gene. The V gene lost 2 bases and the J gene lost 5 bases, with 8 bases spanning the gap. The CDR3 runs 13 residues. Here the CDR3 reads CASSQNSGDTQYF. The CDR3 DNA reads as TGTGCCAGCAGCCAAAATAGCGGAGATACGCAGTATTTT.

The chain recombines TRBV4-1 with TRBJ2-7, with a possible D match to TRBD1 (6 bases). The germline V gene has CDR1 MGHRA and CDR2 YSYEKL. CDR3 length: 12 residues. Trimming removed 7 bases at V and 3 bases at J, with 10 bases between. The CDR3 reads CASNRDNYEQYF. DNA for the CDR3: TGCGCCAGCAACAGGGATAACTACGAGCAGTACTTC.

The chain carries TRBV28 and TRBJ1-6; 7 bases align to TRBD1. This CDR3 is built from 14 residues. Losses at the gene ends were 5 bases for V and 9 bases for J; bases not matched to a gene: 7. CDR1 MDHEN and CDR2 SYDVKM come from the germline V gene. The CDR3 DNA reads as TGTGCCAGCAGTGGCCCAGGGGGTATTTCACCCCTCCACTTT. Protein sequence: CASSGPGGISPLHF.

J is TRBJ1-6 and V is TRBV21-1; the DNA was not compared with TRBD1, the D call given in the table. TRBV21-1 is reported as a pseudogene. This CDR3 region has 16 residues. The CDR3 nucleotides are TGTGCCAGCAGCAAAGCCGGGGACAGAGAGAATTCACCCCTCCACTTT. It yields the protein CASSKAGDRENSPLHF.

The gene calls are TRBV19 and TRBJ1-1; D not resolved. CDR3 length equals 14 residues. V shed 7 bases and J shed 1 base, with 13 bases lying between them. Germline-derived CDR1 and CDR2 are LNHDA and SQIVND (reference sequence). The CDR3 loop reads CASKLTGANTEAFF. In DNA form, the CDR3 reads TGTGCCAGTAAATTGACGGGAGCGAACACTGAAGCTTTCTTT.

The CDR3, as DNA: TGTGCCAGCAGCTTACAACGGATCAACACAGATACGCAGTATTTT. Protein product: CASSLQRINTDTQYF. This chain connects TRBV7-3 to TRBJ2-3; D gene uncertain. Germline CDR1 SGHTA, CDR2 FQGTGA. The CDR3 length is 15 residues. V was trimmed by 2 bases and J by 2 bases, leaving 11 bases between them.

This clone has a single count. The CDR3 sequence is CASSEVGLGEQYF. The CDR3, as DNA: TGTGCCAGCAGTGAAGTAGGATTGGGCGAGCAGTACTTC. The chain is built from TRBV2 and TRBJ2-7, with unresolved D. The CDR3 loop spans 13 amino acids. V dropped 1 base and J dropped 6 bases, with 10 bases sitting between them. Germline V gene data show CDR1 as SNHLY and CDR2 as FYNNEI.

This chain uses TRBV6-1 with TRBJ1-3; D uncertain. Germline assignment: CDR1 MNHNS and CDR2 SASEGT. CDR3 length: 16 residues. The V gene lost 4 bases and the J gene lost 2 bases, with 15 bases spanning the gap. The CDR3 nucleotides read TGTGCCAGCAGTGCAAATGGATCCCCGCCTGGAAACACCATATATTTT. Amino acids: CASSANGSPPGNTIYF.

The rearrangement uses TRBV10-2 and TRBJ2-3; D assignment may be TRBD1 or TRBD2 (6 bases each). Germline V CDR1 and CDR2: WSHSY, SAAADI. Trimming cost V 5 bases and J 1 base, with 13 bases left between them. This CDR3 contains 15 residues. CDR3 amino acids: CASSIQGGGTDTQYF. The DNA of the CDR3 is TGCGCCAGCAGTATACAGGGCGGGGGCACAGATACGCAGTATTTT.

This chain links TRBV19 with TRBJ2-1; possibly TRBD2 for D (5 bases). V gave up 7 bases and J gave up 9 bases, with 10 bases separating them. This CDR3 is 11 amino acids long. Per the germline V gene, CDR1 is LNHDA and CDR2 is SQIVND (reference sequence). The CDR3 is CASTTAGEQFF. The CDR3 nucleotides read TGTGCCAGTACAACGGCGGGTGAGCAGTTCTTC.

The J gene is TRBJ2-1, the V gene TRBV21-1; TRBD2 is the table's D call, not checked against the DNA. TRBV21-1 is flagged as a pseudogene. The CDR3 runs to 17 residues. The CDR3: CASSKWTNTAGYNEQFF. In DNA, the CDR3 is TGTGCCAGCAGCAAATGGACCAACACGGCGGGCTACAATGAGCAGTTCTTC.

This chain joins TRBV18 and TRBJ1-3, with D uncertain. The CDR3 runs to 14 residues. V was trimmed by 3 bases and J by 5 bases, leaving 11 bases between them. The germline CDR1 and CDR2 sequences are KGHSH and LQKENI. CDR3 region: CASSPRDPRNTIYF. Here the CDR3 DNA reads TGTGCCAGCTCACCGAGGGATCCCCGAAACACCATATATTTT.

V usage is TRBV5-4 and J usage is TRBJ2-7, with a tentative D call TRBD2 (6 bases). Germline V gives CDR1 SGHNT, CDR2 YYREEE (reference sequence). V dropped 1 base and J dropped 3 bases, with 14 bases sitting between them. The CDR3 consists of 15 residues. The CDR3 nucleotides are TGTGCCAGCAGCTTGTCATCAGCGGGTGACTACGAGCAGTACTTC. Translating gives CASSLSSAGDYEQYF. The entire variable domain, with the rest obtained from reference TRBV5-4 and TRBJ2-7, is as follows: ETGVTQSPTHLIKTRGQQVTLRCSSQSGHNTVSWYQQALGQGPQFIFQYYREEENGRGNFPPRFSGLQFPNYSSELNVNALELDDSALYLCASSLSSAGDYEQYFGPGTRLTVT.

The CDR3 DNA follows: TGTGCCAGCAGCAAAGCGCTAAGCGGGAGGGCCCATGGCACAGATACGCAGTATTTT. This translates into CASSKALSGRAHGTDTQYF. V and J are TRBV21-1 and TRBJ2-3; the table's TRBD2 call for D was not verified on the DNA. TRBV21-1 is annotated as a pseudogene. There are 19 residues in the CDR3.

V and J are TRBV7-2 and TRBJ2-1, with no clear D. CDR1 is SGHTA and CDR2 is FQGNSA in the germline V gene. This CDR3 is built from 16 residues. The V gene lost 6 bases and the J gene lost 0 bases, with 15 bases spanning the gap. The chain's CDR3 is CASSFPRRSSYNEQFF. The CDR3 region has the DNA TGTGCCAGCAGTTTCCCACGCCGGAGCTCCTACAATGAGCAGTTCTTC.

The chain combines TRBV11-2 with TRBJ2-5; D might be TRBD1 (5 bases). The CDR3 spans 13 residues. Deletions cut 0 bases from V and 10 bases from J, with 12 bases between. The V gene's germline CDR1 is SGHAT and CDR2 FQNNGV. The CDR3, as DNA: TGTGCCAGCAGCTTAGAGTCAGGGCAAGGCCAGTACTTC. It specifies CASSLESGQGQYF.

The chain couples TRBV6-6 to TRBJ1-5; possible D gene TRBD1, 6 bases. Germline assignment: CDR1 MNHNY and CDR2 SVGAGI (reference sequence). V was clipped by 0 bases and J by 6 bases, with 12 bases between them. The CDR3 totals 15 residues. The chain's CDR3 is CASSYSGQGSQPQHF. The CDR3 DNA follows: TGTGCCAGCAGTTACTCGGGGCAGGGGAGTCAGCCCCAGCATTTT.

This chain connects TRBV6-1 to TRBJ2-7; D could derive from TRBD1 or TRBD2 (5 bases each). This CDR3 is 15 amino acids long. Trimming removed 0 bases from V and 4 bases from J, with 13 bases in between. In germline, CDR1 is MNHNS, CDR2 SASEGT. DNA of the CDR3: TGTGCCAGCAGTGAAGCCCCGGGACCATCATACGAGCAGTACTTC. This translates into CASSEAPGPSYEQYF.